The entry below describes one T cell receptor beta chain. These data belong to a study of blood T cell repertoires in COVID-19. Overall study: PBMCs, B-cell-depleted T cells, or T cells were the source of the cDNA or gDNA that made up the material.

V gave up 6 bases and J gave up 2 bases; unmatched junction bases: 8. This CDR3 comprises 15 residues. Germline V gene data show CDR1 as MDHEN and CDR2 as SYDVKM. Clones were sequenced by immunoSEQ multiplex PCR, and TCRdb holds only the in-frame ones, with some missing. The sample lists roughly 80,000 clones; 75% to 85% were seen once. Specimen: peripheral blood. The receptor's source is a woman of 80 years or more with acute or convalescent COVID-19. The chain employs TRBV28 and TRBJ1-2, with TRBD1 matching over 8 bases. CDR3 nucleotide sequence: TGTGCCAGCAGCTATACAGGGGGATCGAACTATGGCTACACCTTC. Its protein product is CASSYTGGSNYGYTF.